This TCR beta chain was observed in a study of shared clonotypes between healthy human individuals. Study-level background: Participating donors consisted of two women and a few men aged 18 to 49.

The assay used deep level. Several immunoSEQ plates held equal portions of the genomic DNA taken from each subset. Study processing details: Quality scores were absent from the junction-only immunoSEQ sequences, so filtering differed. Assay used: immunoSEQ multiplex PCR; TCRdb lists only in-frame clones, some missing. V and J calls plus clone size are reproduced from that table; the DNA served to infer D and trimming. This table has 650,000 to 800,000 clones, about 92% appearing once. Cells designated naive CD8 were CD45RO-negative and were positively selected for CCR7, with terminally differentiated effector memory CD45RA+ cells excluded. J was trimmed by 3 bases and V by 3 bases; bases with no gene match: 7. Germline V gene data show CDR1 as MDHEN and CDR2 as SYDVKM. The CDR3 is 15 amino acids.

This sequence originates from a man aged 25-45 years in good health. Sequencing was performed on naive CD8+ T cells sorted from blood. This sequence joins TRBV28 and TRBJ2-7, with TRBD1 identical over 8 bases. The CDR3 DNA is TGTGCCAGCAGTTTTCAGGGGGCAGTCTTCTACGAGCAGTACTTC. Protein sequence: CASSFQGAVFYEQYF.